A single TCR beta chain is shown here with its context. The sample comes from a study of blood T cell repertoires in COVID-19. Study at large: Material from acute and convalescent COVID-19 was sourced from the United States, Italy and Spain. T cells, B-cell-depleted T cells, or PBMCs provided the cDNA or gDNA that served as material.

Authors' data handling: The assay estimated nucleated cells by amplifying reference gene primers. Some clones are missing from TCRdb's copy, which holds only in-frame ones; the method was immunoSEQ multiplex PCR. V and J calls plus clone size are reproduced from that table; the DNA served to infer D and trimming. The data show some 290,000 clones, 83% seen once. The clonotype was recovered from a man aged 55-75 years who had recovered from COVID-19. Sequencing was done on a sample of peripheral blood.

The CDR3 here is CASRGTGSRNTEAFF. In DNA, the CDR3 is TGTGCCAGCAGGGGGACAGGGTCTAGGAACACTGAAGCTTTCTTT. The gene calls are TRBV2 and TRBJ1-1; 9 positions agree with TRBD1. V shed 6 bases, J shed 1 base, and the junction held 6 bases outside the gene matches. Germline V gives CDR1 SNHLY, CDR2 FYNNEI. This CDR3 contains 15 residues.